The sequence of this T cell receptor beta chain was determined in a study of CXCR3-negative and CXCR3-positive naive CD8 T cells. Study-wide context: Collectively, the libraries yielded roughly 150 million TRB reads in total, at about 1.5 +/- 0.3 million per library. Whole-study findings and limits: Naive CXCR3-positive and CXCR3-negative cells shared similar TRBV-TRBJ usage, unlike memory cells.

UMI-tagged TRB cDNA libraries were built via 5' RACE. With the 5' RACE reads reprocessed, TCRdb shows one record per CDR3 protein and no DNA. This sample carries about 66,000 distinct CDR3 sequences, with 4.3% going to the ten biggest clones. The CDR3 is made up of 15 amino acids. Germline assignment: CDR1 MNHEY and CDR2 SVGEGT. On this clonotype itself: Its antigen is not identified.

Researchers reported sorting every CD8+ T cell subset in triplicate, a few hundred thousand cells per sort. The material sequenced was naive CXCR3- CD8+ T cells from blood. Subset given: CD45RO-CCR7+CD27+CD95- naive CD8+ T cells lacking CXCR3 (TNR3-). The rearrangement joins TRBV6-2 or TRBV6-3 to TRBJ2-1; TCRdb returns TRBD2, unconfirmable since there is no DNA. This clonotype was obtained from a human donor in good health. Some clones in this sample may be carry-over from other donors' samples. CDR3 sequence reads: CASSYTSGGAPEQFF.